The next 22 T cell receptor beta chains were all read from a single sample in a study of blood T cell repertoires in COVID-19. Clones were sequenced by immunoSEQ multiplex PCR, and TCRdb holds only the in-frame ones, with some missing. Of about 100,000 clones detected, almost 95% appear once; the ten largest clones hold 5.7%. The sample comprised peripheral blood. All receptors derive from a man aged 45-65 years with active COVID-19.

This sequence joins TRBV3-1 (or the pseudogene TRBV3-2) and TRBJ1-2; perhaps TRBD1 as D (6 bases). V shed 2 bases and J shed 7 bases, with 20 bases lying between them. This CDR3 has 16 amino acids. The germline gives CDR1 LGHDT, CDR2 YNNKEL (reference sequence). The CDR3 reads CASSQTPETGFGGYTF. The DNA for the CDR3 is TGTGCCAGCAGCCAAACACCAGAGACAGGCTTCGGTGGCTACACCTTC.

The chain carries TRBV19 and TRBJ1-6, with D possibly matching TRBD1 (5 bases). CDR3 length: 14 residues. Germline assignment: CDR1 LNHDA and CDR2 SQIVND (reference sequence). Trimming removed 5 bases from V and 14 bases from J, with 19 bases in between. CDR3 coding DNA: TGTGCCAGTAGTGTCCAGGGTGGCCGGGAGGCCCTCCACTTT. Its protein is CASSVQGGREALHF.

This sequence joins TRBV19 and TRBJ1-6; maybe TRBD1 (5 bases). Germline loops: CDR1 LNHDA, CDR2 SQIVND (reference sequence). CDR3 size: 17 residues. V gave up 6 bases and J gave up 5 bases, with 20 bases separating them. The CDR3 protein is CASSDPYTGGDNSPLHF. The CDR3 region has the DNA TGTGCCAGTAGCGACCCCTACACAGGCGGTGATAATTCACCCCTCCACTTT.

This clone has just one count. The chain is built from TRBV13 and TRBJ2-3; 13 bases agree with TRBD2. Germline trimming cut 6 bases from V and 0 bases from J; bases unmatched to any gene: 3. The length of the CDR3 is 16 residues. Germline values: CDR1 PRHDT, CDR2 FYEKMQ (reference sequence). In nucleotides, the CDR3 is TGTGCCAGCAGAGGGACTAGCGGGAAGAGCACAGATACGCAGTATTTT. Protein sequence: CASRGTSGKSTDTQYF.

This chain uses TRBV5-1 with TRBJ2-1; TRBD2 aligns across 9 bases. Germline V gene sequence: CDR1 SGHRS, CDR2 YFSETQ. Unmatched junction bases numbered 10, after V lost 5 bases and J lost 10 bases. The CDR3 totals 14 residues. This CDR3 is CASSGSGSYREQFF. CDR3 in DNA: TGCGCCAGCAGTGGTAGCGGGAGTTATAGAGAGCAGTTCTTC.

The V call is TRBV18, the J call TRBJ2-1; 9 positions agree with TRBD2. V was clipped by 3 bases and J by 7 bases; unmatched bases: 10. Germline V CDR1 and CDR2: KGHSH, LQKENI. This CDR3 has 16 amino acids. CDR3 coding DNA: TGTGCCAGCTCACCGTCCGGCGGGAGGGCCGGGAATGAGCAGTTCTTC. This encodes CASSPSGGRAGNEQFF.

The V and J genes are TRBV6-5 and TRBJ1-4; unclear D gene. The CDR3 has 13 residues. Trimming took off 6 bases at V and 6 bases at J, with 11 bases between the two ends. CDR1 and CDR2 from the germline V gene are MNHEY and SVGAGI. The CDR3 here is CASSPGRDEKLFF. CDR3 nucleotides: TGTGCCAGCAGCCCCGGGCGGGATGAAAAACTGTTTTTT.

This CDR3 reads CASSLSGGEGYTF. CDR3 DNA sequence: TGTGCCAGTAGCCTATCGGGCGGGGAAGGCTACACCTTC. The V call is TRBV19, the J call TRBJ1-2; D is uncertain. CDR3 size: 13 residues. V was pared by 6 bases and J by 8 bases, with 16 bases between. Germline CDR1 reads LNHDA; CDR2 reads SQIVND (reference sequence).

The V gene is TRBV6-5, the J gene TRBJ1-5; the D is unclear. The V gene's germline CDR1 is MNHEY and CDR2 SVGAGI. The CDR3 loop spans 13 amino acids. Trimming shortened V by 6 bases and J by 9 bases, and 15 bases separated the two germline ends. CDR3 amino acids: CASRGAGNWPQHF. Here the CDR3 DNA reads TGTGCCAGCAGGGGAGCAGGCAACTGGCCCCAGCATTTT.

The chain carries TRBV5-6 and TRBJ1-4; 8 bases are shared with TRBD1. Germline V gene data show CDR1 as SGHDT and CDR2 as YYEEEE. V shed 0 bases, J shed 5 bases, and the junction held 0 bases outside the gene matches. The CDR3 runs to 14 residues. In DNA, the CDR3 is TGTGCCAGCAGCTTGGGGACAGGGAATGAAAAACTGTTTTTT. Its translation: CASSLGTGNEKLFF.

CDR3 sequence: CASSTTSGNEQFF. CDR3 DNA: TGTGCCAGCAGCACTACTAGCGGGAATGAGCAGTTCTTC. The chain has TRBV7-3 and TRBJ2-1; 9 nucleotides agree with TRBD2. Germline lookup yields CDR1 SGHTA and CDR2 FQGTGA. Trimming cost V 5 bases and J 7 bases; bases outside gene matches: 3. The CDR3 loop spans 13 amino acids. Full variable domain (outside the CDR3, taken from reference TRBV7-3 and TRBJ2-1): GAGVSQTPSNKVTEKGKYVELRCDPISGHTALYWYRQSLGQGPEFLIYFQGTGAADDSGLPNDRFFAVRPEGSVSTLKIQRTERGDSAVYLCASSTTSGNEQFFGPGTRLTVL.

V usage is TRBV29-1 and J usage is TRBJ2-2; 11 positions match TRBD2. In germline, CDR1 is SQVTM, CDR2 ANQGSEA. The CDR3 is 13 residues long. With 6 bases clipped from V and 7 bases from J, the junction kept 4 bases outside the gene matches. As DNA, the CDR3 is TGCAGCGTGGGGGGACTAGCGGTCGGGGAGCTGTTTTTT. Its translation: CSVGGLAVGELFF.

V gene TRBV19 combines with J gene TRBJ1-1; TRBD1 aligns across 12 bases. CDR3 length equals 17 residues. The germline V gene has CDR1 LNHDA and CDR2 SQIVND (reference sequence). V gave up 7 bases and J gave up 3 bases; unmatched junction bases: 12. CDR3 DNA sequence: TGTGCCAGTAAGATCGTGGGACAGGGGGCTCTTGACACTGAAGCTTTCTTT. Translated: CASKIVGQGALDTEAFF.

The rearrangement links TRBV28 to TRBJ2-7; D may be TRBD2 (6 bases). CDR3 length equals 11 residues. Trimming took 7 bases from V and 6 from J, leaving 10 bases between them. The germline CDR1 and CDR2 sequences are MDHEN and SYDVKM. The CDR3 bases are TGTGCCAGCACGGAGGGAATCGAGCAGTACTTC. Translation gives CASTEGIEQYF.

This clone has only one observation. V usage is TRBV28 and J usage is TRBJ1-4; TRBD1 matches 9 bases. CDR1 is MDHEN and CDR2 is SYDVKM in the germline V gene. This CDR3 region has 13 residues. V lost 3 bases to trimming and J lost 9 bases; unmatched junction nucleotides: 2. The CDR3 sequence: CASSLGQGQKLFF. Here the CDR3 DNA reads TGTGCCAGCAGTTTGGGACAGGGCCAAAAACTGTTTTTT.

V and J are TRBV7-3 and TRBJ1-2; TRBD1 matches 9 bases. Unmatched junction bases numbered 14, after V lost 5 bases and J lost 4 bases. Germline V gene lookup returns CDR1 SGHTA and CDR2 FQGTGA. The CDR3 is 17 residues long. The CDR3 is CASSQTGGAASIYGYTF. CDR3 DNA: TGTGCCAGCAGCCAAACAGGGGGCGCGGCATCTATCTATGGCTACACCTTC.

The gene calls are TRBV4-1 and TRBJ2-1, with D tentatively TRBD1 (6 bases). Germline V CDR1 and CDR2: MGHRA, YSYEKL. V was pared by 1 base and J by 6 bases, with 16 bases between. The CDR3 is made up of 16 amino acids. The CDR3 nucleotides are TGCGCCAGCAGCCAAGTTGGGACAAGGGTCGTCAATGAGCAGTTCTTC. This translates into CASSQVGTRVVNEQFF.

V usage is TRBV7-9 and J usage is TRBJ1-5; 9 bases match TRBD1. Germline CDR1 is SEHNR and CDR2 is FQNEAQ (reference sequence). Trimming at V came to 5 bases and at J to 8 bases, leaving 13 bases not matched to a gene. This CDR3 region has 16 residues. Here the CDR3 DNA reads TGTGCCAGCAGCCCCCTGCCGACAGGGGGAGGTAAGCCCCAGCATTTT. Protein: CASSPLPTGGGKPQHF.

CDR3 DNA sequence: TGTGCCAGCAGGGGCCCGAATAACGCGAACACCGGGGAGCTGTTTTTT. This translates into CASRGPNNANTGELFF. The chain joins TRBV28 to TRBJ2-2; D gene uncertain. Germline CDR1 reads MDHEN; CDR2 reads SYDVKM. With 6 bases removed from V and 0 bases from J, the gap between germline ends came to 14 bases. The CDR3 covers 16 residues.

The V gene is TRBV18, the J gene TRBJ2-3, with 12 bases identical to TRBD2. The length of the CDR3 is 16 residues. Looked up from germline, CDR1 is KGHSH and CDR2 is LQKENI. The trim removed 3 bases at V and 3 bases at J, leaving 4 bases unmatched. CDR3 region: CASSPTLAGGTDTQYF. CDR3 sequence (DNA): TGTGCCAGCTCACCCACCCTAGCGGGAGGGACAGATACGCAGTATTTT.

The chain combines TRBV11-2 with TRBJ2-3, with TRBD1 as a possible D gene (6 bases). V gave up 1 base and J gave up 1 base, with 9 bases separating them. The CDR3 extends over 15 amino acids. CDR1 and CDR2 (germline): SGHAT, FQNNGV. CDR3 sequence reads: CASSLAAGGTDTQYF. CDR3 nucleotide sequence: TGTGCCAGCAGCTTAGCAGCAGGGGGCACAGATACGCAGTATTTT.

The rearrangement uses TRBV11-2 and TRBJ2-7; tentatively, D is TRBD2 (6 bases). In germline, CDR1 is SGHAT, CDR2 FQNNGV. Trimming shortened V by 3 bases and J by 3 bases, and 12 bases separated the two germline ends. The CDR3 extends over 14 amino acids. The CDR3 region has the DNA TGTGCCAGCAGCTTCGGTTCCGGGGGCTACGAGCAGTACTTC. As protein: CASSFGSGGYEQYF.